This T cell receptor beta chain was recovered during a study of a mutant IDH1 vaccine in newly diagnosed glioma. Whole-study context: Vaccine dosing followed radiotherapy by 4-6 weeks, or accompanied temozolomide cycles. General observations from the study: Vaccine-induced immune responses occurred in over 80% of patients.

Time point of the sample: week 5, during vaccination. Each vaccine dose was 300 ug of mutant IDH1 20-mer peptide, with topical imiquimod. With regard to this clone: What it binds is not known.

The CDR3 has 13 residues. The germline V and J ends were trimmed by 7 bases and 5 bases, with 13 bases remaining between them. Germline V gene sequence: CDR1 SGHTS, CDR2 YDEGEE. TCRdb's copy holds only in-frame clones and misses some; the assay was immunoSEQ multiplex PCR. The sample includes 38,000 or so clones, approximately 89% of them seen just once. This sample comprised PBMCs, obtained from a glioma patient whose treatment included an IDH1 peptide vaccine. The clonotype was recovered from a man aged 45-65 years with glioma. The chain uses TRBV5-8 and TRBJ1-5; D perhaps matches TRBD1 (6 bases). CDR3 in amino acids: CASQGNSHQPQHF. The CDR3 DNA reads TGTGCCAGCCAGGGGAATTCACATCAGCCCCAGCATTTT.